The 21 T cell receptor beta chains given below trace back to one sample, sequenced in a study of blood T cell repertoires in COVID-19. Repertoires were generated with immunoSEQ multiplex PCR, while TCRdb's copy carries only in-frame clones and drops some. The data show 200,000 or so clones, around 85% seen once. Sequenced sample: peripheral blood. The receptors derive from a man aged 70-80 years with active or convalescent COVID-19.

In this sample, this clone turned up once. V is TRBV19 and J is TRBJ2-6; D is perhaps TRBD1 (5 bases). Germline loops: CDR1 LNHDA, CDR2 SQIVND (reference sequence). The V and J ends lost 3 bases and 1 base respectively, with 7 bases between them. The CDR3 spans 15 residues. CDR3 region: CASSMSGSGANVLTF. In nucleotides, the CDR3 is TGTGCCAGTAGTATGTCAGGGTCTGGGGCCAACGTCCTGACTTTC.

This clone was observed a handful of times. The chain recombines TRBV6-1 with TRBJ1-6; 7 bases map to TRBD1. Germline values: CDR1 MNHNS, CDR2 SASEGT. The CDR3 extends over 15 amino acids. V lost 2 bases, J lost 5 bases, and 3 bases stayed unmatched. CDR3 in DNA: TGTGCCAGCAGTGAAAGCAGGGGGAATAATTCACCCCTCCACTTT. Amino acid sequence: CASSESRGNNSPLHF.

This chain joins TRBV7-9 and TRBJ1-2; maybe TRBD1 (6 bases). Per the germline V gene, CDR1 is SEHNR and CDR2 is FQNEAQ (reference sequence). CDR3 length: 11 residues. Trimming removed 4 bases at V and 12 bases at J, with 12 bases between. The CDR3 sequence: CASSSTGTDTF. As DNA, the CDR3 is TGTGCCAGCAGCTCAACAGGGACCGACACCTTC.

This rearrangement joins TRBV5-1 to TRBJ2-7; D perhaps matches TRBD1 (6 bases). Germline lookup yields CDR1 SGHRS and CDR2 YFSETQ. This CDR3 contains 14 residues. The V end was cut by 0 bases, the J end by 2 bases, with 9 bases between. In DNA, the CDR3 is TGCGCCAGCAGCTTGGGACAGGTCCCCTACGAGCAGTACTTC. Translating it yields CASSLGQVPYEQYF.

V is TRBV6-5 and J is TRBJ2-3; D unresolved. V was clipped by 0 bases and J by 0 bases, with 10 bases between them. CDR3 length: 16 amino acids. In germline, CDR1 is MNHEY, CDR2 SVGAGI. CDR3 coding DNA: TGTGCCAGCAGTTACTCTAGCTTGACTAGCACAGATACGCAGTATTTT. This encodes CASSYSSLTSTDTQYF.

The chain joins TRBV4-1 to TRBJ2-1, with TRBD2 matching over 8 bases. V was clipped by 4 bases and J by 2 bases; unmatched bases: 10. Looked up from germline, CDR1 is MGHRA and CDR2 is YSYEKL. The CDR3 sequence is 17 residues long. CDR3 nucleotides: TGCGCCAGCAGCCCATTTGAAAGCGGGAGTACCTACAATGAGCAGTTCTTC. Residues: CASSPFESGSTYNEQFF.

The gene calls are TRBV10-2 and TRBJ2-1; the match to TRBD2 covers 14 bases. CDR3 length equals 17 residues. Trimming took 4 bases from V and 4 from J; bases not matched to a gene: 6. Germline loops: CDR1 WSHSY, CDR2 SAAADI. DNA for the CDR3: TGCGCCAGCAGTGGACTAGCGGGGGGGCTGAGGTACAATGAGCAGTTCTTC. Amino acid sequence: CASSGLAGGLRYNEQFF.

The J gene is TRBJ1-6, the V gene TRBV25-1, with D possibly being TRBD1 (6 bases). Germline lookup yields CDR1 MGHDK and CDR2 SYGVNS. The CDR3 spans 15 residues. The V gene lost 5 bases and the J gene lost 7 bases, with 15 bases spanning the gap. Here the CDR3 reads CASSPGTRVNSPLHF. The CDR3 DNA follows: TGTGCCAGCAGTCCCGGGACAAGGGTAAATTCACCCCTCCACTTT.

This chain joins TRBV28 and TRBJ2-1; 8 bases line up with TRBD2. The V segment lost 3 bases and the J segment 5 bases; nucleotides outside the gene matches: 9. Germline V gene lookup returns CDR1 MDHEN and CDR2 SYDVKM. The CDR3 is 16 amino acids. For the CDR3, the DNA is TGTGCCAGCAGTTTCTTCGTAAGGCGGGGGGACAATGAGCAGTTCTTC. This gives the protein CASSFFVRRGDNEQFF.

J is TRBJ1-2 and V is TRBV15; 7 nucleotides align to TRBD1. Per germline, CDR1 LNHNV and CDR2 YYDKDF (reference sequence). Unmatched junction bases numbered 6, after V lost 5 bases and J lost 0 bases. The CDR3 covers 15 residues. CDR3 region: CATSARDSANYGYTF. CDR3 sequence (DNA): TGTGCCACCAGCGCCCGGGACAGTGCTAACTATGGCTACACCTTC. Full variable domain (remainder filled in from reference TRBV15 and TRBJ1-2): DAMVIQNPRYQVTQFGKPVTLSCSQTLNHNVMYWYQQKSSQAPKLLFHYYDKDFNNEADTPDNFQSRRPNTSFCFLDIRSPGLGDTAMYLCATSARDSANYGYTFGSGTRLTVV.

This CDR3 is CASSPGQRGLGTQYF. In nucleotides, the CDR3 is TGCGCCAGCAGCCCCGGACAGCGGGGGTTGGGTACGCAGTATTTT. The chain uses TRBV5-1 and TRBJ2-3; TRBD2 aligns across 8 bases. The CDR3 runs to 15 residues. Trimming at V came to 4 bases and at J to 8 bases, leaving 12 bases not matched to a gene. From germline, CDR1 is SGHRS and CDR2 YFSETQ.

J is TRBJ1-4 and V is TRBV10-3; D is possibly TRBD1 (5 bases). V lost 2 bases and J lost 4, with 14 bases in between. The CDR3 totals 16 residues. Germline loops: CDR1 ENHRY, CDR2 SYGVKD. As DNA, the CDR3 is TGTGCCATCAGTGAGGGGCAGGGATATGGTAATGAAAAACTGTTTTTT. Its protein is CAISEGQGYGNEKLFF.

This chain joins TRBV12-3 or TRBV12-4 and TRBJ2-4, with D uncertain. Trimming shortened V by 2 bases and J by 4 bases, and 3 bases separated the two germline ends. The CDR3 loop spans 12 amino acids. The CDR3 loop is CASSLQKNIQYF. The CDR3 nucleotides read TGTGCCAGCAGTTTACAGAAAAACATTCAGTACTTC.

V is TRBV6-6 and J is TRBJ1-4; D remains unclear. The CDR3 runs to 13 residues. Germline CDR1 is MNHNY and CDR2 is SVGAGI (reference sequence). Deletions cut 7 bases from V and 8 bases from J, with 14 bases between. The CDR3 sequence: CASNSDPREKLFF. CDR3 coding DNA: TGTGCCAGCAACTCGGATCCGAGGGAAAAACTGTTTTTT.

V usage is TRBV30 and J usage is TRBJ2-7; a possible D gene is TRBD2 (5 bases). Trimming pared 4 bases from V and 0 bases from J, leaving 16 bases between. Germline V gene data show CDR1 as GTSNPN and CDR2 as SVGIG (reference sequence). The CDR3 loop spans 15 amino acids. CDR3 protein: CAWTPGSQSSYEQYF. The DNA of the CDR3 is TGTGCCTGGACCCCGGGGTCCCAAAGCTCCTACGAGCAGTACTTC.

This clone was seen only once. Other DNA sequences within the sample encode an identical CDR3. The rearrangement joins TRBV29-1 to TRBJ1-1, with TRBD1 identical over 7 bases. Looked up from germline, CDR1 is SQVTM and CDR2 is ANQGSEA. This CDR3 is 12 amino acids long. V was pared by 6 bases and J by 1 base, with 2 bases of the junction left unmatched. DNA for the CDR3: TGCAGCGTAAGACAGGGGAACACTGAAGCTTTCTTT. Amino acid sequence: CSVRQGNTEAFF.

The rearrangement uses TRBV3-1 (or the pseudogene TRBV3-2) and TRBJ1-2, with a possible D match to TRBD1 (6 bases). V shed 3 bases and J shed 4 bases, with 9 bases lying between them. This CDR3 spans 13 amino acids. From germline, CDR1 is LGHDT and CDR2 YNNKEL (reference sequence). As DNA, the CDR3 is TGTGCCAGCAGCCAGGGGGGGGCCTATGGCTACACCTTC. It encodes CASSQGGAYGYTF.

V gene TRBV10-3 combines with J gene TRBJ1-1; D ambiguous. V was cut by 3 bases and J by 9 bases, with 11 bases left in between. The CDR3 sequence is 12 residues long. Germline CDR1 is ENHRY and CDR2 is SYGVKD. In DNA, the CDR3 is TGTGCCATCAGTGAAGACCGGGATAAAGCTTTCTTT. It specifies CAISEDRDKAFF.

The chain employs TRBV7-2 and TRBJ2-7, with D perhaps matching TRBD2 (5 bases). Germline V gene data show CDR1 as SGHTA and CDR2 as FQGNSA. V was shortened by 7 bases and J by 4 bases, with 17 bases between the two germline ends. The CDR3 length is 14 residues. The CDR3 here is CASTLMSGRYEQYF. The CDR3 DNA follows: TGTGCCAGCACCCTAATGAGCGGTCGTTACGAGCAGTACTTC.

The V gene is TRBV6-6, the J gene TRBJ2-5; 10 bases agree with TRBD2. The ends lost 2 bases at V and 5 bases at J; junction bases unmatched: 5. The CDR3 extends over 15 amino acids. Germline assignment: CDR1 MNHNY and CDR2 SVGAGI (reference sequence). The CDR3 protein is CASSYSGGAAETQYF. For the CDR3, the DNA is TGTGCCAGCAGTTACAGCGGGGGGGCCGCGGAGACCCAGTACTTC.

This clone was recorded only once. The chain links TRBV5-1 to TRBJ2-1; TRBD2 aligns across 14 bases. V trimming: 4 bases; J trimming: 6 bases; junction bases outside the gene matches: 21. The CDR3 extends over 21 amino acids. Germline assignment: CDR1 SGHRS and CDR2 YFSETQ. The DNA for the CDR3 is TGCGCCAGCAGCCCATACCCAACAGGGACTAGCGGGGGACCGGCCTCCAATGAGCAGTTCTTC. Amino acids: CASSPYPTGTSGGPASNEQFF.